The clone carrying this TCR beta chain was seen more than once but under ten times. The data stem from a study of somatic mutations in cytotoxic T cells in rheumatoid arthritis. CDR1 and CDR2 (germline): SGHRS, YFSETQ. V lost 1 base, J lost 6 bases, and 10 bases stayed unmatched. CDR3 length equals 15 residues. Using immunoSEQ multiplex PCR, the repertoire was profiled, and TCRdb retains in-frame clones only, with some absent. The sample yields around 6,800 clones, 74% seen once. This clonotype was obtained from an adult with rheumatoid arthritis. The chain combines TRBV5-1 with TRBJ2-7; 7 bases line up with TRBD2. The sample consisted of CD8+ T cells sorted from blood. CDR3: CASSLSDREEGEQYF. The CDR3, as DNA: TGCGCCAGCAGCTTGAGTGACCGGGAGGAGGGCGAGCAGTACTTC.